This T cell receptor (beta chain) was sequenced for a study of cytomegalovirus exposure and HLA in healthy donors. Background on the study: In a later analysis, the approximately 110 validation repertoires were reported to have used the same platform as the roughly 600 first-cohort repertoires.

Comments on this clone: The antigen is unknown.

The protocol was immunoSEQ multiplex PCR, while the TCRdb copy is restricted to in-frame clones and leaves out a portion. The data show tens of thousands of clones, nearly 96% seen once. Study observations and caveats: Cytomegalovirus association was listed for 150 or so TCR beta chains.

The receptor was derived from a woman aged 18-30 years in good health and CMV-seropositive. The sequenced sample was PBMCs.

CDR3 sequence (DNA): TGTGCCAGCTCAAGTCCGGGACTAGAAGATACGCAGTATTTT. Its protein product is CASSSPGLEDTQYF. The chain combines TRBV18 with TRBJ2-3, with TRBD2 identical over 8 bases. The CDR3 contains 14 residues. Germline V gene sequence: CDR1 KGHSH, CDR2 LQKENI. V shed 5 bases and J 5 bases; nucleotides not matched to a gene: 6. The full variable domain, in which reference TRBV18 and TRBJ2-3 provide the parts outside the CDR3, is NAGVMQNPRHLVRRRGQEARLRCSPMKGHSHVYWYRQLPEEGLKFMVYLQKENIIDESGMPKERFSAEFPKEGPSILRIQQVVRGDSAAYFCASSSPGLEDTQYFGPGTRLTVL.